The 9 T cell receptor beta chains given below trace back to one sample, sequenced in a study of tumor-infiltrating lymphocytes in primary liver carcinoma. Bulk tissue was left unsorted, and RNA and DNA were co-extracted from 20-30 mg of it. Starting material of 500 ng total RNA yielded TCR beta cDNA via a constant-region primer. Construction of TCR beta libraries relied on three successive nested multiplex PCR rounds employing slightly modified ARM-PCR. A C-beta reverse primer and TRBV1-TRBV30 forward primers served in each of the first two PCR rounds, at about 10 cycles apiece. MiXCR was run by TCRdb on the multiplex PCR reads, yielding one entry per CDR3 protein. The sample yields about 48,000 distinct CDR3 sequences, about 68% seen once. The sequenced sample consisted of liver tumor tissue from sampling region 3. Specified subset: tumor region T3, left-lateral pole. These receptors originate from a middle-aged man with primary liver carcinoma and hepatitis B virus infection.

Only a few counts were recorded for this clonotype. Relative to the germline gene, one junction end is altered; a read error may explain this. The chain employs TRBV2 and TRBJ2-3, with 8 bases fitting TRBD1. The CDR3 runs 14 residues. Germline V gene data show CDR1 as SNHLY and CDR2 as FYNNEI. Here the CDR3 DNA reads TGTGCCAGCAGTGGCGGACAGGGCACAGATAAGCAGTATTTT. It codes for CASSGGQGTDKQYF.

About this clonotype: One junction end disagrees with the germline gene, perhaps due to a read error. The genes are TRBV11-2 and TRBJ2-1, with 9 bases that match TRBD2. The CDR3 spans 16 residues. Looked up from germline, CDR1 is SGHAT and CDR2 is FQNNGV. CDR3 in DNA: TGTGTCAGCAGCTTTCGACTAGCGGAAGACTTCAATGAGAAGTTCTTC. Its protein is CVSSFRLAEDFNEKFF.

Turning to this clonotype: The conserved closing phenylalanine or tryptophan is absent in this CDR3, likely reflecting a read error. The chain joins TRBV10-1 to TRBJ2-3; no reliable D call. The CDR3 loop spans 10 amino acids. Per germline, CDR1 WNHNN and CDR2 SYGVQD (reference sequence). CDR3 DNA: TGTGCCAGCTCCTCAGATACGCAGTATTTG. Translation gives CASSSDTQYL.

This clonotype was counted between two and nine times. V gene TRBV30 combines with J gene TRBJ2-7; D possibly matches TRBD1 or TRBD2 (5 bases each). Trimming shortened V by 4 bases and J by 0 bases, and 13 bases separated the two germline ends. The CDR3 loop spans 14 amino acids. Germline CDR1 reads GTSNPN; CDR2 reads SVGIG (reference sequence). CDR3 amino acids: CAWMGPGPSYEQYF. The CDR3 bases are TGTGCCTGGATGGGACCGGGACCCTCCTACGAGCAGTACTTC. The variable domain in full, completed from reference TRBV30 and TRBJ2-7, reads SQTIHQWPATLVQPVGSPLSLECTVEGTSNPNLYWYRQAAGRGLQLLFYSVGIGQISSEVPQNLSASRPQDRQFILSSKKLLLSDSGFYLCAWMGPGPSYEQYFGPGTRLTVT.

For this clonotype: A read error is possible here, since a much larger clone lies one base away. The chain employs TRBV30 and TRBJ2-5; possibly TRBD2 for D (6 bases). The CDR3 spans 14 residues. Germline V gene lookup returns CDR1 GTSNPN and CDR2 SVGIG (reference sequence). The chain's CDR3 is CASSGGIFQETQYF. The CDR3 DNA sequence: TGTGCCTCGAGTGGAGGGATATTCCAAGAGACCCAGTACTTC.

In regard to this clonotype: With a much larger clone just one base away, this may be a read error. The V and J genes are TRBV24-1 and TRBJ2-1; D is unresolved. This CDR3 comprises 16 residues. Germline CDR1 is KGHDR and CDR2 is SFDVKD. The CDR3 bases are TGTGCCACCAGTGATGCGACTGTAAGCTCCTACAGTGAGCAGTTCTTC. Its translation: CATSDATVSSYSEQFF.

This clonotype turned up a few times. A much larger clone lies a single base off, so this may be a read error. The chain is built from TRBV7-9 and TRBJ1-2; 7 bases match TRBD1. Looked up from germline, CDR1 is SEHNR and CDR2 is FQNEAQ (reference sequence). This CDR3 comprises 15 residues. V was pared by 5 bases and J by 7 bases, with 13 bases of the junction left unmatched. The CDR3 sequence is CASSLPTEGAGGYTF. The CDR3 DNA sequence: TGTGCCAGCAGCCTCCCCACGGAGGGGGCAGGTGGCTACACCTTC.

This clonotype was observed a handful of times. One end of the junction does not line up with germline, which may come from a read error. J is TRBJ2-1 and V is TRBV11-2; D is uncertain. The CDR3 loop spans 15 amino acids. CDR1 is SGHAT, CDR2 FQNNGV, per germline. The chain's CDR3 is CASSPTRSSYNGQFF. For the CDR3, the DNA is TGTGCCAGCAGCCCTACTCGGAGCTCCTACAATGGGCAGTTCTTC.

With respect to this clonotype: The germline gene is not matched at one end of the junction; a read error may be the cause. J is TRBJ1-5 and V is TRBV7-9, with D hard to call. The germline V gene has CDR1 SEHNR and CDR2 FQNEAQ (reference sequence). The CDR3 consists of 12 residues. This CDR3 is CASSPSNQLQHF. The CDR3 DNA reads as TGTGCCAGCAGCCCCTCCAATCAGCTCCAGCATTTT.